This T cell receptor (beta chain) was profiled in a study of CD8 T cells in Susac syndrome. Roughly 0.45 to 1 ug RNA was reverse transcribed with random hexamers. A single record per CDR3 protein comes from TCRdb applying MiXCR to the immunoSEQ multiplex PCR reads. The sample lists roughly 120,000 distinct CDR3 sequences, around 92% seen once, with about 0.09% in the top ten. The CDR3 runs to 13 residues. Germline V lookup: CDR1 WNHNN, CDR2 SYGVQD (reference sequence). CD8+ and CD4+ T cells from blood underwent TCR beta sequencing. About this clonotype itself: At one of its ends the junction is not consistent with the germline gene, which may arise from a read error.

The specimen sequenced was CD4+ T cells from PBMCs. The chain couples TRBV10-1 to TRBJ1-2; the D gene is possibly TRBD1 (5 bases). The source of this sequence is a human donor with multiple sclerosis. CDR3 bases: TGCGCCAGCAGTGCTTCGTGGGACTACGGCTACACCTTC. As protein: CASSASWDYGYTF.